This is a list of T cell receptor beta chains from one sample in a study of patients and donors after allogeneic stem cell transplantation. TCRdb redid the calling of the RT-PCR reads with MiXCR, one entry per CDR3 protein. The sample comprises hundreds of thousands of distinct CDR3 sequences, roughly an eighth of which are singletons, and roughly 11% rests with the top ten. The sample was blood, either unsorted or a sorted T cell fraction (not recorded which). The receptors originated from a human donor who was either an allogeneic HSCT recipient or a stem cell or donor lymphocyte infusion donor (not recorded which). It is not recorded whose cells these are; they may come from a transplant donor. Each CDR3 is given with its conserved first and last residue. A D gene is named only where the DNA matches it firmly. Clone size is given for some rows only: seen once, a few or many times, or a class if the clone is expanded.

clone_size	j_call	v_call	d_call	cdr3_aa	cdr3_nt
few	TRBJ2-3	TRBV12-3/TRBV12-4	TRBD2	CASTRAGGYTDTQYF	TGTGCCAGCACCAGAGCGGGAGGCTACACAGATACGCAGTATTTT
-	TRBJ2-5	TRBV4-3	-	CASSQDRLTYQETQYF	TGCGCCAGCAGCCAAGATCGCCTAACTTACCAAGAGACCCAGTACTTC
-	TRBJ1-2	TRBV12-3/TRBV12-4	-	CASSLRLNGYTF	TGTGCCAGCAGTCTCCGGCTTAATGGCTACACCTTC
-	TRBJ2-5	TRBV5-1	TRBD1	CASRIQGAGETQYF	TGCGCCAGCAGAATACAGGGGGCTGGAGAGACCCAGTACTTC
-	TRBJ2-3	TRBV5-1	-	CASSRDRNSDTQYF	TGCGCCAGCAGCCGGGACCGAAACTCAGATACGCAGTATTTT
-	TRBJ2-2	TRBV7-7	TRBD1	CASSRGQGTGELFF	TGTGCCAGCAGCCGGGGACAGGGGACCGGGGAGCTGTTTTTT
few	TRBJ1-2	TRBV3-1	-	CASSSSTAPLYGYTF	TGTGCCAGCAGCTCTTCGACGGCTCCTCTCTATGGCTACACCTTC
few	TRBJ2-2	TRBV30	-	CAWTRPGELFF	TGTGCCTGGACCCGACCCGGGGAGCTGTTTTTT
many	TRBJ2-1	TRBV5-1	TRBD2	CASSLAGTSGSRDEQFF	TGCGCCAGCAGCTTGGCCGGGACTAGCGGGAGTAGGGATGAGCAGTTCTTC
-	TRBJ2-2	TRBV20-1	-	CSARYEGGTGELFF	TGCAGTGCTAGATACGAGGGGGGGACCGGGGAGCTGTTTTTT
-	TRBJ1-2	TRBV6-1	TRBD1	CASSERTGGFYGYTF	TGTGCCAGCAGTGAGCGGACAGGGGGTTTCTATGGCTACACCTTC
-	TRBJ1-2	TRBV7-9	TRBD1	CASIPQGSLNYGYTF	TGTGCCAGCATTCCACAGGGGTCGTTAAACTATGGCTACACCTTC
few	TRBJ2-2	TRBV12-3/TRBV12-4	TRBD2	CASSFSGLAGTGELFF	TGTGCCAGCAGTTTTTCTGGACTAGCGGGGACCGGGGAGCTGTTTTTT
few	TRBJ1-1	TRBV7-9	-	CASSLIVVSNTEAFF	TGTGCCAGCAGCTTAATAGTGGTATCGAACACTGAAGCTTTCTTT
many	TRBJ1-2	TRBV20-1	TRBD1	CSAGQGSGYTF	TGCAGTGCTGGACAGGGGAGTGGCTACACCTTC
few	TRBJ2-1	TRBV7-3	-	CASSLGWANEQFF	TGTGCCAGCAGCTTAGGTTGGGCTAATGAGCAGTTCTTC
few	TRBJ1-1	TRBV30	TRBD1	CAWRFTGTALNTEAFF	TGTGCCTGGAGATTTACGGGGACAGCCCTGAACACTGAAGCTTTCTTT
-	TRBJ2-7	TRBV10-3	-	CAIGRPGLPYEQYF	TGTGCCATCGGAAGACCCGGGCTCCCCTACGAGCAGTACTTC
few	TRBJ2-7	TRBV9	TRBD1	CASSVEDRGLYEQYF	TGTGCCAGCAGCGTAGAGGACAGGGGGCTCTACGAGCAGTACTTC
-	TRBJ1-2	TRBV6-2/TRBV6-3	TRBD1	CASRGTVNYGYTF	TGTGCCAGCAGGGGGACAGTCAACTATGGCTACACCTTC
-	TRBJ2-1	TRBV5-1	-	CASSPSQGPYNEQFF	TGCGCCAGCAGCCCAAGCCAGGGACCCTACAATGAGCAGTTCTTC
once	TRBJ2-7	TRBV11-1	TRBD1	CASSPRGQGPLSSYEQYF	TGTGCCAGCAGCCCTCGGGGACAGGGCCCATTGAGCTCCTACGAGCAGTACTTC
few	TRBJ2-2	TRBV12-3/TRBV12-4	-	CASSSTKHTGELFF	TGTGCCAGCAGTTCGACTAAACACACCGGGGAGCTGTTTTTT
-	TRBJ1-1	TRBV29-1	-	CSVVTRTKNTEAFF	TGCAGCGTTGTTACCCGGACAAAGAACACTGAAGCTTTCTTT
-	TRBJ2-3	TRBV7-9	TRBD2	CASSFRPSGSTQYF	TGTGCCAGCAGCTTCCGCCCTAGCGGCTCTACGCAGTATTTT
many	TRBJ1-6	TRBV7-3	TRBD1	CASSLKPGGGNSPLHF	TGTGCCAGCAGCTTAAAGCCAGGGGGAGGTAATTCACCCCTCCACTTT
-	TRBJ2-2	TRBV25-1	TRBD1	CASSANRGEPGELFF	TGTGCCAGCAGTGCCAACAGGGGCGAACCCGGGGAGCTGTTTTTT
many	TRBJ2-2	TRBV9	TRBD2	CASTAGLEAGELFF	TGTGCCAGCACCGCGGGACTAGAGGCCGGGGAGCTGTTTTTT
few	TRBJ2-1	TRBV6-2/TRBV6-3	TRBD1	CASSYGQGGYNEQFF	TGTGCCAGCAGTTACGGACAGGGCGGGTACAATGAGCAGTTCTTC
-	TRBJ2-5	TRBV7-7	TRBD2	CASSLGRGTDETQYF	TGTGCCAGCAGCTTAGGGCGGGGGACCGACGAGACCCAGTACTTC
many	TRBJ2-1	TRBV18	-	CASSTSPGEGTEQFF	TGTGCCAGCTCAACCTCTCCAGGGGAAGGTACTGAGCAGTTCTTC
few	TRBJ1-3	TRBV5-1	-	CASSLVSGDGNTIYF	TGCGCCAGCAGCTTGGTGTCCGGGGACGGAAACACCATATATTTT
few	TRBJ2-7	TRBV20-1	TRBD2	CSANLAGSYEQYF	TGCAGTGCTAACCTAGCGGGGTCCTACGAGCAGTACTTC
few	TRBJ2-5	TRBV6-5	-	CASSYSMGRGETQYF	TGTGCCAGCAGTTACTCAATGGGCAGGGGAGAGACCCAGTACTTC
many	TRBJ1-1	TRBV6-2/TRBV6-3	-	CASRKTITIEAFF	TGTGCCAGCAGAAAGACAATAACAATTGAAGCTTTCTTT
many	TRBJ2-3	TRBV4-2	TRBD1	CASSQTGITDTQYF	TGTGCCAGCAGCCAGACAGGGATCACAGATACGCAGTATTTT
-	TRBJ2-1	TRBV5-1	-	CASSFSGSWANEQFF	TGCGCCAGCAGCTTCTCGGGAAGTTGGGCAAATGAGCAGTTCTTC
few	TRBJ1-2	TRBV12-3/TRBV12-4	-	CASSSLGIQGIGGYTF	TGTGCCAGCAGTTCACTGGGAATTCAGGGAATTGGAGGCTACACCTTC
few	TRBJ2-1	TRBV7-6	-	CASSLSTSALWGEQFF	TGTGCCAGCAGCTTGAGCACTAGTGCACTTTGGGGTGAGCAGTTCTTC
-	TRBJ1-1	TRBV12-3/TRBV12-4	-	CASRSAGVGEAFF	TGTGCCAGCCGCTCGGCCGGGGTGGGTGAAGCTTTCTTT
many	TRBJ1-2	TRBV7-2	-	CASSLGGGRANYGYTF	TGTGCCAGCAGCTTAGGGGGTGGGAGAGCTAACTATGGCTACACCTTC
few	TRBJ1-2	TRBV19	-	CASSIAPGRVAYGYTF	TGTGCCAGTAGTATAGCCCCGGGCAGGGTCGCTTATGGCTACACCTTC
-	TRBJ2-3	TRBV4-3	-	CASSQDGTDTQYF	TGCGCCAGCAGCCAAGACGGCACAGATACGCAGTATTTT
few	TRBJ2-2	TRBV19	-	CASSNKGVVTGELFF	TGTGCCAGTAGTAATAAAGGGGTGGTCACCGGGGAGCTGTTTTTT
-	TRBJ1-1	TRBV5-6	TRBD1	CASSGTGNLNTEAFF	TGTGCCAGCAGCGGGACAGGAAACCTGAACACTGAAGCTTTCTTT
-	TRBJ2-3	TRBV6-2/TRBV6-3	-	CASRRLGSSTDTQYF	TGTGCCAGCCGCCGCCTTGGGAGTAGCACAGATACGCAGTATTTT
few	TRBJ2-3	TRBV5-5	-	CASTRGAREGTQYF	TGTGCCAGCACCCGGGGGGCCAGGGAAGGTACGCAGTATTTT
-	TRBJ2-5	TRBV4-1	-	CASSRPGRGETQYF	TGCGCCAGCAGCCGTCCGGGACGAGGGGAGACCCAGTACTTC
many	TRBJ1-4	TRBV20-1	-	CSARDGGASEKLFF	TGCAGTGCTAGAGATGGAGGGGCGAGTGAAAAACTGTTTTTT
many	TRBJ1-4	TRBV24-1	-	CATSDPRQSNEKLFF	TGTGCCACCAGTGATCCACGACAGTCTAATGAAAAACTGTTTTTT
many	TRBJ2-3	TRBV5-1	-	CASSLNAPNDITDTQYF	TGCGCCAGCAGCTTGAACGCCCCCAATGATATCACAGATACGCAGTATTTT
many	TRBJ2-1	TRBV24-1	-	CATSDYGGQGEQFF	TGTGCCACCAGTGATTATGGGGGGCAGGGTGAGCAGTTCTTC
many	TRBJ2-7	TRBV12-3/TRBV12-4	-	CASSFTRYEQYF	TGTGCCAGCAGTTTCACGCGGTACGAGCAGTACTTC
-	TRBJ2-5	TRBV24-1	-	CATSASGLPGETQYF	TGTGCCACCAGTGCTTCAGGTCTCCCCGGGGAGACCCAGTACTTC
-	TRBJ1-2	TRBV30	-	CACPGTHYGYTF	TGTGCCTGCCCCGGGACCCACTATGGCTACACCTTC